The 21 T cell receptor beta chains below were found in one sample sequenced in a study of T cell responses to AZD1222 COVID-19 vaccine (dated by TCRdb to 2020 to 2022). The library came from the immunoSEQ multiplex PCR assay. TCRdb provides this immuneACCESS table in a form limited to in-frame rearrangements. Some clones are lacking; in checked studies, under half of them reflect an unresolved V gene, and why the rest are absent is not known. Counted in this sample were 140,000 or so clones; roughly 87% of them appeared once. Approximately 5.6% of the sample lies in the top ten. This sample's time point label indicates: about 28 days (+/-7) after the second vaccine dose. In light of the paper, this sample's treatment or condition label describes: meningococcal conjugate vaccine given as trial control. Sample: peripheral blood, taken 28 days after the second dose of the MenACWY control vaccine. The receptors stem from an adult who received the MenACWY meningococcal vaccine as a control.

This chain connects TRBV4-3 to TRBJ2-1, with 11 bases matching TRBD2. The germline V gene has CDR1 LGHNA and CDR2 YSLEER. The CDR3 has 15 residues. V gave up 4 bases and J gave up 5 bases; unmatched junction bases: 4. The CDR3 region is CASSRQTSGNNEQFF. As DNA, the CDR3 is TGCGCCAGCAGCCGCCAGACTAGCGGGAACAATGAGCAGTTCTTC.

This clone is a singleton in its sample. V is TRBV11-2 and J is TRBJ2-7; perhaps TRBD1 as D (6 bases). The CDR3 sequence is 12 residues long. The germline gives CDR1 SGHAT, CDR2 FQNNGV. Trimming removed 4 bases from V and 4 bases from J, with 8 bases in between. The CDR3 coding sequence is TGTGCCAGCAGCTCTCAGGGGTACGAGCAGTACTTC. It is translated as CASSSQGYEQYF.

The chain recombines TRBV10-3 with TRBJ2-5, with 8 bases matching TRBD2. This CDR3 region has 15 residues. J gave up 1 base and V 3 bases, and 4 bases lay outside the gene matches. CDR1 is ENHRY, CDR2 SYGVKD, per germline. The CDR3 loop reads CAISDYTSGQETQYF. The CDR3 DNA reads TGTGCCATCAGTGATTACACTAGCGGCCAAGAGACCCAGTACTTC.

This chain connects TRBV5-4 to TRBJ2-5; the D is unclear. There are 13 residues in the CDR3. Germline V gene data show CDR1 as SGHNT and CDR2 as YYREEE (reference sequence). Trimming stripped 0 bases from V and 0 bases from J, with 3 bases between. In DNA, the CDR3 is TGTGCCAGCAGCTTGGTCAACCAAGAGACCCAGTACTTC. Translation gives CASSLVNQETQYF.

V usage is TRBV6-5 and J usage is TRBJ1-4; 7 bases map to TRBD1. CDR1 is MNHEY, CDR2 SVGAGI, per germline. The CDR3 contains 13 residues. After removal of 11 bases from V and 1 base from J, the junction contained 4 bases not matched to a gene. Here the CDR3 DNA reads TGTGCCGCCCAGGGGGAAACTAATGAAAAACTGTTTTTT. Its translation is CAAQGETNEKLFF.

The chain links TRBV7-3 to TRBJ2-5; no clear D. The CDR3 is 13 residues long. CDR1 is SGHTA and CDR2 is FQGTGA in the germline V gene. Trimming stripped 3 bases from V and 2 bases from J, with 7 bases between. DNA of the CDR3: TGTGCCAGCAGCTTCCAGTCTCAAGAGACCCAGTACTTC. It codes for CASSFQSQETQYF.

V usage is TRBV18 and J usage is TRBJ1-1; perhaps TRBD1 as D (6 bases). The CDR3 has 14 residues. Germline V lookup: CDR1 KGHSH, CDR2 LQKENI. V was pared by 3 bases and J by 1 base, with 9 bases between. In DNA form, the CDR3 reads TGTGCCAGCTCACCCGGGACAACGAACACTGAAGCTTTCTTT. This gives the protein CASSPGTTNTEAFF.

The V and J genes are TRBV18 and TRBJ1-3, with D hard to call. Germline CDR1 is KGHSH and CDR2 is LQKENI. CDR3 length equals 16 residues. Deletions cut 1 base from V and 1 base from J, with 11 bases between. The CDR3 region is CASSPREVVSGNTIYF. The CDR3 region has the DNA TGTGCCAGCTCACCACGGGAAGTGGTATCTGGAAACACCATATATTTT.

On this clone: The junction does not match germline at one end; this may be a read error. The same CDR3 is also encoded by other DNA sequences in this sample. The rearrangement uses TRBV18 and TRBJ1-4; tentatively, D is TRBD1 (5 bases). CDR3 length: 13 amino acids. Germline V CDR1 and CDR2: KGHSH, LQKENI. This CDR3 is CASSPDSNEKLFF. For the CDR3, the DNA is TGTGCCAGTTCACCCGACAGTAATGAAAAACTGTTTTTT.

The chain couples TRBV19 to TRBJ2-5, with D possibly called TRBD1 or TRBD2 (5 bases each). Trimming removed 1 base from V and 5 bases from J, with 14 bases in between. CDR1 and CDR2 (germline): LNHDA, SQIVND (reference sequence). The CDR3 consists of 15 residues. The CDR3 sequence: CASSIGADWGETQYF. CDR3 sequence (DNA): TGTGCCAGTAGTATAGGGGCGGACTGGGGGGAGACCCAGTACTTC.

The chain is built from TRBV11-1 and TRBJ2-5; weak D call: TRBD1 (6 bases). Germline values: CDR1 SGHAT, CDR2 FQDESV (reference sequence). The V and J ends lost 1 base and 10 bases respectively, with 13 bases between them. The CDR3 covers 13 residues. The CDR3 region has the DNA TGTGCCAGCAGCTTAGACAGGGACCGTTTCCAGTACTTC. Amino acids: CASSLDRDRFQYF.

V is TRBV4-3 and J is TRBJ1-2; no reliable D call. Trimming pared 4 bases from V and 5 bases from J, leaving 11 bases between. The germline V gene encodes CDR1 LGHNA and CDR2 YSLEER. The length of the CDR3 is 13 residues. Here the CDR3 DNA reads TGCGCCAGCAGCCCCTGGGAGGGTTATGGCTACACCTTC. Residues: CASSPWEGYGYTF.

J is TRBJ2-1 and V is TRBV10-3, with D maybe TRBD2 (6 bases). Per the germline V gene, CDR1 is ENHRY and CDR2 is SYGVKD. The CDR3 is made up of 16 amino acids. Trimming removed 6 bases at V and 4 bases at J, with 19 bases between. CDR3 sequence reads: CAISLKPGESYNEQFF. CDR3 bases: TGTGCCATCAGCCTTAAACCGGGGGAGAGTTACAATGAGCAGTTCTTC.

With respect to this clone: The sample holds other DNA sequences that translate to the same CDR3. This chain links TRBV27 with TRBJ2-5; 10 nucleotides line up with TRBD2. With 5 bases clipped from V and 4 bases from J, the junction kept 7 bases outside the gene matches. Per the germline V gene, CDR1 is MNHEY and CDR2 is SMNVEV (reference sequence). The CDR3 spans 15 residues. This CDR3 is CASSRTSGIGETQYF. The CDR3 DNA follows: TGTGCCAGCAGTCGAACTAGCGGGATTGGAGAGACCCAGTACTTC.

V usage is TRBV11-2 and J usage is TRBJ2-1; D call uncertain. This CDR3 is built from 14 residues. Trimming pared 3 bases from V and 7 bases from J, leaving 13 bases between. The germline V gene encodes CDR1 SGHAT and CDR2 FQNNGV. CDR3 amino acids: CASSFGMGRNEQFF. As DNA, the CDR3 is TGTGCCAGCAGCTTCGGTATGGGTAGGAATGAGCAGTTCTTC. The full variable domain, in which reference TRBV11-2 and TRBJ2-1 provide the parts outside the CDR3, is EAGVAQSPRYKIIEKRQSVAFWCNPISGHATLYWYQQILGQGPKLLIQFQNNGVVDDSQLPKDRFSAERLKGVDSTLKIQPAKLEDSAVYLCASSFGMGRNEQFFGPGTRLTVL.

This clone has more than one count but fewer than ten. The chain combines TRBV28 with TRBJ2-1; D is unclear. Germline assignment: CDR1 MDHEN and CDR2 SYDVKM. Trimming left V 5 bases short and J 5 bases short, with 19 bases between. The CDR3 loop spans 16 amino acids. Written as DNA, the CDR3 is TGTGCCAGCAGTGCCCCTCTTACAAAAACGGACAATGAGCAGTTCTTC. Protein product: CASSAPLTKTDNEQFF.

The chain couples TRBV25-1 to TRBJ1-6; the D is unclear. The CDR3 is made up of 16 amino acids. Germline lookup yields CDR1 MGHDK and CDR2 SYGVNS. The V gene lost 1 base and the J gene lost 6 bases, with 13 bases spanning the gap. The CDR3 is CASSEWGRGSNSPLHF. As DNA, the CDR3 is TGTGCCAGCAGTGAATGGGGTAGAGGGAGTAATTCACCCCTCCACTTT.

This rearrangement joins TRBV4-2 to TRBJ1-4, with TRBD1 as a possible D gene (5 bases). Germline CDR1 and CDR2: LGHNA and YNFKEQ. This CDR3 contains 16 residues. Trimming took 4 bases from V and 5 from J, leaving 17 bases between them. In DNA, the CDR3 is TGTGCCAGCAGCCCCGGGGGGAACCGGGGGAATGAAAAACTGTTTTTT. This translates into CASSPGGNRGNEKLFF.

The table lists this clone with a few counts. The J gene is TRBJ2-3, the V gene TRBV27; D unresolved. The CDR3 runs to 12 residues. Germline values: CDR1 MNHEY, CDR2 SMNVEV (reference sequence). The V end lost 4 bases, the J end lost 2 bases, and 4 bases lay between the germline ends. The CDR3 reads CASSSPTDTQYF. Written as DNA, the CDR3 is TGTGCCAGCAGTTCTCCCACAGATACGCAGTATTTT.

The V call is TRBV5-6, the J call TRBJ2-1; the D gene is possibly TRBD1 (6 bases). Trimming removed 0 bases from V and 1 base from J, with 14 bases in between. This CDR3 spans 17 amino acids. Germline V gives CDR1 SGHDT, CDR2 YYEEEE. DNA of the CDR3: TGTGCCAGCAGCTTGGATAGAATACAGGGTTCCTACAATGAGCAGTTCTTC. It is translated as CASSLDRIQGSYNEQFF.

This chain uses TRBV5-1 with TRBJ1-4, with D possibly TRBD1 on 6 matching bases. This CDR3 is built from 17 residues. The V gene lost 4 bases and the J gene lost 12 bases, with 28 bases spanning the gap. From germline, CDR1 is SGHRS and CDR2 YFSETQ. The CDR3 coding sequence is TGCGCCAGCAGCCTAGGGGAATCTACGGGACACCCCACCGAACTGTTTTTT. As protein: CASSLGESTGHPTELFF.